One sample yielded the 30 T cell receptor beta chains listed below, sequenced in a study of cytomegalovirus exposure and HLA in healthy donors. Use of 60 Vbeta and 13 Jbeta primers characterized the PCR. Clones were read by immunoSEQ multiplex PCR, and TCRdb kept only the in-frame ones, dropping some. The ten top clones account for roughly 2%, within a sample of around 140,000 clones. Sample: PBMCs. The receptors stem from a woman aged 18-35 years in good health and CMV-seronegative.

The V and J genes are TRBV6-1 and TRBJ2-3, with D maybe TRBD1 (6 bases). This CDR3 is 17 amino acids long. CDR1 and CDR2 from the germline V gene are MNHNS and SASEGT. V lost 0 bases and J lost 2, with 15 bases in between. CDR3 in amino acids: CASSEALGDIITDTQYF. In nucleotides, the CDR3 is TGTGCCAGCAGTGAAGCGCTGGGGGACATTATCACAGATACGCAGTATTTT.

This chain's CDR3 is CASSHRDNVLTEAFF. The CDR3 DNA reads as TGTGCCAGCAGCCATCGGGACAACGTCCTGACTGAAGCTTTCTTT. The chain is built from TRBV14 and TRBJ1-1; a weak D match, TRBD1 (6 bases). Germline V gene sequence: CDR1 SGHDN, CDR2 FVKESK. V lost 3 bases, J lost 5 bases, and 16 bases lay in between. The CDR3 runs 15 residues.

J is TRBJ1-1 and V is TRBV27, with 10 bases matching TRBD1. The V segment lost 6 bases and the J segment 0 bases; nucleotides outside the gene matches: 10. The length of the CDR3 is 17 residues. Germline assignment: CDR1 MNHEY and CDR2 SMNVEV (reference sequence). The CDR3 sequence is CASRSTTGGLLNTEAFF. The CDR3 DNA follows: TGTGCCAGCAGGTCCACGACAGGGGGCTTATTGAACACTGAAGCTTTCTTT.

The rearrangement joins TRBV2 to TRBJ1-6; D is perhaps TRBD1 (5 bases). Germline CDR1 is SNHLY and CDR2 is FYNNEI. V was clipped by 0 bases and J by 10 bases, with 16 bases between them. The CDR3 is 16 amino acids. CDR3 sequence: CASSEAPFRASSPLHF. In DNA form, the CDR3 reads TGTGCCAGCAGTGAAGCCCCGTTCAGGGCGAGCTCACCCCTCCACTTT.

The rearrangement links TRBV10-1 to TRBJ2-7; 9 positions agree with TRBD2. The CDR3 is made up of 15 amino acids. Losses at the gene ends were 7 bases for V and 2 bases for J; bases not matched to a gene: 9. CDR1 and CDR2 (germline): WNHNN, SYGVQD (reference sequence). This CDR3 reads CASMSSGRWTYEQYV. The CDR3 DNA follows: TGCGCCAGCATGAGTAGCGGGAGATGGACCTACGAGCAGTACGTC.

This chain uses TRBV30 with TRBJ2-3; a weak D match, TRBD2 (5 bases). V shed 0 bases and J shed 2 bases, with 15 bases lying between them. The CDR3 is 16 amino acids. CDR1 and CDR2 (germline): GTSNPN, SVGIG (reference sequence). CDR3 DNA: TGTGCCTGGAGTGTGGGCGTGGAGGTGGCCACAGATACGCAGTATTTT. The encoded protein is CAWSVGVEVATDTQYF. The whole variable domain, filled in from reference TRBV30 and TRBJ2-3, reads SQTIHQWPATLVQPVGSPLSLECTVEGTSNPNLYWYRQAAGRGLQLLFYSVGIGQISSEVPQNLSASRPQDRQFILSSKKLLLSDSGFYLCAWSVGVEVATDTQYFGPGTRLTVL.

The rearrangement joins TRBV6-6 to TRBJ2-1; 9 nucleotides agree with TRBD1. The germline V gene has CDR1 MNHNY and CDR2 SVGAGI (reference sequence). J was trimmed by 7 bases and V by 2 bases; bases with no gene match: 3. The CDR3 spans 14 residues. The CDR3 bases are TGTGCCAGCAGTTACGGACAGGGGTCAAATGAGCAGTTCTTC. Protein sequence: CASSYGQGSNEQFF.

The V call is TRBV6-1, the J call TRBJ2-1; D ambiguous. The V gene's germline CDR1 is MNHNS and CDR2 SASEGT. The CDR3 runs 15 residues. Trimming left V 2 bases short and J 8 bases short, with 16 bases between. The CDR3 is CASSEQVKGSDEQFF. In DNA, the CDR3 is TGTGCCAGCAGTGAACAGGTCAAAGGCTCCGATGAGCAGTTCTTC.

The J gene is TRBJ1-2, the V gene TRBV7-2; 9 bases map to TRBD1. Per germline, CDR1 SGHTA and CDR2 FQGNSA. The V and J ends lost 4 bases and 2 bases, in that order; junction bases with no gene match: 8. The CDR3 is made up of 16 amino acids. CDR3 DNA sequence: TGTGCCAGCAGCTCCTTTTCCGGGACAGGGAACTATGGCTACACCTTC. This gives the protein CASSSFSGTGNYGYTF.

The V gene is TRBV19, the J gene TRBJ2-5; D is unclear. Germline CDR1 is LNHDA and CDR2 is SQIVND (reference sequence). This CDR3 has 13 amino acids. Trimming shortened V by 6 bases and J by 4 bases, and 12 bases separated the two germline ends. The CDR3 DNA reads as TGTGCCAGTAGCCAACAGAAGAGAGAGACCCAGTACTTC. Translated, it gives CASSQQKRETQYF.

The chain joins TRBV27 to TRBJ2-5; TRBD2 might be the D (5 bases). Trimming removed 9 bases at V and 7 bases at J, with 24 bases between. The CDR3 totals 15 residues. CDR1 is MNHEY and CDR2 is SMNVEV in the germline V gene (reference sequence). This CDR3 is CARPKRGFQALTQYF. DNA of the CDR3: TGTGCCAGGCCTAAACGGGGATTTCAAGCTTTGACCCAGTACTTC.

The rearrangement joins TRBV7-9 to TRBJ2-5; maybe TRBD1 (7 bases). The CDR3 totals 15 residues. Per the germline V gene, CDR1 is SEHNR and CDR2 is FQNEAQ (reference sequence). V shed 2 bases and J shed 5 bases, with 15 bases lying between them. CDR3 sequence: CASSLRGTERETQYF. The CDR3 DNA sequence: TGTGCCAGCAGCTTACGGGGGACAGAGCGGGAGACCCAGTACTTC.

A remark on this clone: Other DNA sequences in the sample encode the same CDR3. The chain joins TRBV29-1 to TRBJ1-4, with TRBD1 as a possible D gene (5 bases). Germline-derived CDR1 and CDR2 are SQVTM and ANQGSEA. V was cut by 6 bases and J by 8 bases, with 10 bases left in between. CDR3 size: 11 residues. In DNA, the CDR3 is TGCAGCGTGGGGCACATGGAAAAACTGTTTTTT. Translated, it gives CSVGHMEKLFF.

The genes are TRBV7-3 and TRBJ2-5; 8 nucleotides line up with TRBD2. This CDR3 spans 15 amino acids. The junction had 4 bases not matched to a gene; V was cut back by 0 bases and J by 4 bases. CDR1 SGHTA and CDR2 FQGTGA come from the germline V gene. Here the CDR3 reads CASSLTFLAGETQYF. The CDR3 region has the DNA TGTGCCAGCAGCTTAACGTTCCTAGCGGGAGAGACCCAGTACTTC.

For the CDR3, the DNA is TGTGCCAGTGGGCGAGGGATCACTGAAGCTTTCTTT. Translation: CASGRGITEAFF. V gene TRBV19 combines with J gene TRBJ1-1; no firm D call. The CDR3 loop spans 12 amino acids. Trimming left V 8 bases short and J 4 bases short, with 11 bases between. Germline CDR1 and CDR2: LNHDA and SQIVND (reference sequence).

The chain uses TRBV6-1 and TRBJ2-3; no firm D call. The V gene's germline CDR1 is MNHNS and CDR2 SASEGT. This CDR3 spans 14 amino acids. The V gene lost 0 bases and the J gene lost 6 bases, with 10 bases spanning the gap. The DNA of the CDR3 is TGTGCCAGCAGTGAAGCGCGCTCCGGGGATACGCAGTATTTT. Amino acid sequence: CASSEARSGDTQYF.

The chain couples TRBV5-1 to TRBJ1-3; D not resolved. Germline CDR1 and CDR2: SGHRS and YFSETQ. CDR3 length: 15 amino acids. V was trimmed by 4 bases and J by 0 bases, leaving 11 bases between them. Here the CDR3 reads CASSLGTSSGNTIYF. The DNA of the CDR3 is TGCGCCAGCAGCCTAGGAACCAGCTCTGGAAACACCATATATTTT.

The chain uses TRBV5-6 and TRBJ2-1; 8 positions match TRBD1. CDR1 and CDR2 (germline): SGHDT, YYEEEE. The V and J ends lost 5 bases and 8 bases, in that order; junction bases with no gene match: 9. The CDR3 contains 14 residues. This CDR3 is CASSDRGYQDEQFF. CDR3 coding DNA: TGTGCCAGCAGTGACAGGGGCTATCAGGATGAGCAGTTCTTC.

The J gene is TRBJ1-2, the V gene TRBV10-2, with D possibly TRBD1 on 5 matching bases. Trimming cost V 8 bases and J 1 base, with 17 bases left between them. This CDR3 contains 15 residues. Germline V gene data show CDR1 as WSHSY and CDR2 as SAAADI. CDR3 bases: TGCGCCAGCGGGGGGACCCGAGGGAGTAACTATGGCTACACCTTC. This translates into CASGGTRGSNYGYTF.

The chain links TRBV29-1 to TRBJ2-5; tentative D call: TRBD1 (5 bases). V lost 2 bases to trimming and J lost 0 bases, with 10 bases between them. This CDR3 is 14 amino acids long. The germline V gene encodes CDR1 SQVTM and CDR2 ANQGSEA. The CDR3 DNA reads TGCAGCGTTGAATCTGGGGCAAACCAAGAGACCCAGTACTTC. Translating it yields CSVESGANQETQYF.

J is TRBJ2-1 and V is TRBV9; 13 bases are a match to TRBD2. V was clipped by 3 bases and J by 6 bases; unmatched bases: 3. CDR1 and CDR2 from the germline V gene are SGDLS and YYNGEE. The CDR3 contains 15 residues. CDR3 DNA sequence: TGTGCCAGCAGCGCACTAGCGGGAGGGGTCAATGAGCAGTTCTTC. Its protein product is CASSALAGGVNEQFF.

The rearrangement links TRBV6-6 to TRBJ2-1; 7 positions match TRBD2. CDR1 is MNHNY and CDR2 is SVGAGI in the germline V gene (reference sequence). The CDR3 runs to 14 residues. The J segment lost 4 bases and the V segment lost 2 bases, leaving 2 bases of the junction unmatched. The CDR3 region has the DNA TGTGCCAGCAGTTACAGCGGGACGTACAATGAGCAGTTCTTC. This codes for CASSYSGTYNEQFF.

The chain recombines TRBV19 with TRBJ2-2; D possibly corresponds to TRBD2 (7 bases). Germline CDR1 and CDR2: LNHDA and SQIVND (reference sequence). The V gene lost 7 bases and the J gene lost 3 bases, with 18 bases spanning the gap. This CDR3 has 16 residues. The CDR3: CASKDRGGGDTGELFF. The CDR3 DNA follows: TGTGCCAGTAAGGACCGAGGGGGAGGGGACACCGGGGAGCTGTTTTTT.

V and J are TRBV5-1 and TRBJ2-7; D possibly corresponds to TRBD1 (6 bases). CDR1 and CDR2 (germline): SGHRS, YFSETQ. The CDR3 totals 15 residues. V was pared by 0 bases and J by 2 bases, with 12 bases between. The CDR3 region is CASSLEWDNPYEQYF. The CDR3 region has the DNA TGCGCCAGCAGCTTGGAATGGGACAACCCCTACGAGCAGTACTTC.

The CDR3 bases are TGCGCCAGCAGCTTGGGGGCCCTAGCGTTCCAGGAGACCCAGTACTTC. Translation gives CASSLGALAFQETQYF. The V gene is TRBV5-1, the J gene TRBJ2-5, with D possibly being TRBD2 (6 bases). This CDR3 spans 16 amino acids. Germline lookup yields CDR1 SGHRS and CDR2 YFSETQ. V lost 0 bases, J lost 5 bases, and 17 bases lay in between. Filled out from reference TRBV5-1 and TRBJ2-5, the complete variable domain reads KAGVTQTPRYLIKTRGQQVTLSCSPISGHRSVSWYQQTPGQGLQFLFEYFSETQRNKGNFPGRFSGRQFSNSRSEMNVSTLELGDSALYLCASSLGALAFQETQYFGPGTRLLVL.

The chain employs TRBV28 and TRBJ2-2; the match to TRBD2 covers 11 bases. The CDR3 is made up of 17 amino acids. Germline V lookup: CDR1 MDHEN, CDR2 SYDVKM. Losses at the gene ends were 6 bases for V and 2 bases for J; bases not matched to a gene: 8. In DNA, the CDR3 is TGTGCCAGCAGGAATTTAGCGGGAGGGTTTAACACCGGGGAGCTGTTTTTT. This sequence encodes CASRNLAGGFNTGELFF.

Comments on this clone: The sample carries other DNA sequences with the same CDR3. J is TRBJ1-3 and V is TRBV6-1; 7 bases are shared with TRBD1. Per the germline V gene, CDR1 is MNHNS and CDR2 is SASEGT. There are 14 residues in the CDR3. The V and J ends lost 6 bases and 0 bases, in that order; junction bases with no gene match: 2. The CDR3 loop reads CASRDRSSGNTIYF. The CDR3 DNA follows: TGTGCCAGCAGGGACAGGAGCTCTGGAAACACCATATATTTT.

This chain links TRBV4-1 with TRBJ1-1; no reliable D call. This CDR3 is 15 amino acids long. V shed 0 bases and J shed 4 bases, with 12 bases lying between them. The V gene's germline CDR1 is MGHRA and CDR2 YSYEKL. The DNA of the CDR3 is TGCGCCAGCAGCCAAGAAGGCTCGGGAACCACTGAAGCTTTCTTT. Encoded protein: CASSQEGSGTTEAFF.

The chain is built from TRBV19 and TRBJ2-1, with D possibly being TRBD2 (5 bases). CDR1 and CDR2 from the germline V gene are LNHDA and SQIVND (reference sequence). V dropped 4 bases and J dropped 7 bases, with 11 bases sitting between them. The CDR3 extends over 13 amino acids. CDR3 region: CASSNGIGNEQFF. The DNA of the CDR3 is TGTGCCAGTAGTAACGGGATAGGGAATGAGCAGTTCTTC.

The genes are TRBV27 and TRBJ2-1; 11 bases line up with TRBD2. The CDR3 has 16 amino acids. CDR1 and CDR2 from the germline V gene are MNHEY and SMNVEV (reference sequence). V was clipped by 6 bases and J by 0 bases; unmatched bases: 4. The CDR3: CASRGLAESSYNEQFF. The CDR3 nucleotides read TGTGCCAGCAGGGGACTAGCGGAGAGCTCCTACAATGAGCAGTTCTTC.